These 24 T cell receptor beta chains originate from one sample sequenced in a study of T cells in Graves' hyperthyroidism and ophthalmopathy. Researchers took RNA transcripts and amplified the TCR beta CDR3 regions from them. TCR CDR3 underwent first-round RT-PCR with the HTBI primer set. TCRdb independently ran MiXCR on the multiplex PCR reads; one entry per CDR3 protein. The table has approximately 610,000 distinct CDR3 sequences, roughly 14% seen once. Material: blood. The receptors were sampled from a middle-aged woman with Graves' ophthalmopathy.

This clonotype was observed many times. The chain employs TRBV12-3 or TRBV12-4 and TRBJ2-7; D not certain. The CDR3 consists of 13 residues. Between the trimmed V and J ends, which lost 1 base and 5 bases, there was a span of 9 bases. The CDR3 protein is CASSLEGSDEQYF. Here the CDR3 DNA reads TGTGCCAGCAGTTTAGAAGGTTCCGACGAGCAGTACTTC.

In its sample, this clonotype was seen many times. The chain recombines TRBV24-1 with TRBJ2-2; D is undetermined. The CDR3 is made up of 14 amino acids. Germline V gene data show CDR1 as KGHDR and CDR2 as SFDVKD. Trimming shortened V by 4 bases and J by 3 bases, and 8 bases separated the two germline ends. The CDR3 region has the DNA TGTGCCACCAGTGACCCCAGATACACCGGGGAGCTGTTTTTT. Translation: CATSDPRYTGELFF.

This clonotype was seen only a few times. Here the CDR3 DNA reads TGTGCCAGTAGTATCCGGGTGAGGAACACTGAAGCTTTCTTT. Protein product: CASSIRVRNTEAFF. The rearrangement joins TRBV19 to TRBJ1-1; D is unclear. The CDR3 runs 14 residues. Germline loops: CDR1 LNHDA, CDR2 SQIVND (reference sequence). V was trimmed by 3 bases and J by 1 base, leaving 9 bases between them.

This clonotype was found a few times. The chain combines TRBV6-5 with TRBJ2-7, with D perhaps TRBD1 or TRBD2 (5 bases each). Trimming left V 2 bases short and J 3 bases short, with 17 bases between. The CDR3 totals 16 residues. Per germline, CDR1 MNHEY and CDR2 SVGAGI. The CDR3 is CASSYALGAVGYEQYF. The CDR3 DNA reads TGTGCCAGCAGTTACGCCCTCGGGGCCGTTGGCTACGAGCAGTACTTC.

Worth noting for this clonotype: This could be a read error, since a much larger clone is one nucleotide away. The V gene is TRBV11-2, the J gene TRBJ1-2; D unclear. Germline-derived CDR1 and CDR2 are SGHAT and FQNNGV. The CDR3 has 13 amino acids. The CDR3, as DNA: TGTGCCAGCAGTCCAGACATAGACTATAGCTACACCTTC. This translates into CASSPDIDYSYTF.

The table lists this clonotype with many counts. The V gene is TRBV28, the J gene TRBJ2-2, with a weak D call TRBD2 (6 bases). CDR1 MDHEN and CDR2 SYDVKM come from the germline V gene. Trimming stripped 6 bases from V and 5 bases from J, with 19 bases between. This CDR3 has 16 residues. DNA of the CDR3: TGTGCCAGCAGCCCCATGGGGCGCGGGAAGACCGGGGAGCTGTTTTTT. Residues: CASSPMGRGKTGELFF.

The sample holds many counts of this clonotype. CDR3 nucleotides: TGCAGTGCTGCACCTAGCGGGAACGACGAGCAGTACTTC. Its protein product is CSAAPSGNDEQYF. The chain has TRBV20-1 and TRBJ2-7, with TRBD2 matching over 9 bases. Germline-derived CDR1 and CDR2 are DFQATT and SNEGSKA (reference sequence). The trim removed 5 bases at V and 5 bases at J, leaving 7 bases unmatched. There are 13 residues in the CDR3.

This chain connects TRBV18 to TRBJ2-2, with a weak D call TRBD2 (5 bases). Trimming pared 10 bases from V and 3 bases from J, leaving 12 bases between. CDR1 is KGHSH, CDR2 LQKENI, per germline. This CDR3 contains 13 residues. Written as DNA, the CDR3 is TGTGCCATCGGACTCCTCCACACCGGGGAGCTGTTTTTT. Translating it yields CAIGLLHTGELFF.

This clonotype was observed a few times. The genes are TRBV6-1 and TRBJ2-7; the match to TRBD1 covers 8 bases. There are 16 residues in the CDR3. From germline, CDR1 is MNHNS and CDR2 SASEGT. The junction had 12 bases not matched to a gene; V was cut back by 6 bases and J by 2 bases. The CDR3 here is CASRPVPGQDPYEQYF. For the CDR3, the DNA is TGTGCCAGCAGACCAGTTCCGGGACAGGACCCCTACGAGCAGTACTTC.

The sample holds many counts of this clonotype. The V call is TRBV10-3, the J call TRBJ1-2, with 8 nucleotides matching TRBD1. The junction had 5 bases not matched to a gene; V was cut back by 6 bases and J by 2 bases. The CDR3 is made up of 14 amino acids. Germline loops: CDR1 ENHRY, CDR2 SYGVKD. The CDR3 loop reads CAISQDRGNYGYTF. The CDR3 DNA follows: TGTGCCATCAGCCAAGACAGGGGCAACTATGGCTACACCTTC.

This chain uses TRBV4-1 with TRBJ2-7, with 12 bases that match TRBD2. J was trimmed by 1 base and V by 0 bases; bases with no gene match: 4. This CDR3 has 17 residues. Germline CDR1 and CDR2: MGHRA and YSYEKL. This CDR3 is CASSQDTTSGGSYEQYF. The CDR3 DNA reads TGCGCCAGCAGCCAAGATACCACTAGCGGGGGGTCCTACGAGCAGTACTTC.

This clonotype occurred many times. The chain employs TRBV19 and TRBJ2-7; D unclear. Trimming stripped 3 bases from V and 3 bases from J, with 6 bases between. The CDR3 consists of 12 residues. Looked up from germline, CDR1 is LNHDA and CDR2 is SQIVND (reference sequence). CDR3 sequence reads: CASSMGHYEQYF. For the CDR3, the DNA is TGTGCCAGTAGTATGGGTCACTACGAGCAGTACTTC.

This clonotype was recorded at least ten times. This chain uses TRBV20-1 with TRBJ1-2; 8 nucleotides agree with TRBD1. The V gene's germline CDR1 is DFQATT and CDR2 SNEGSKA (reference sequence). V was pared by 0 bases and J by 0 bases, with 6 bases of the junction left unmatched. This CDR3 has 16 amino acids. CDR3 in amino acids: CSARDRTGKANYGYTF. The DNA of the CDR3 is TGCAGTGCTAGAGATCGGACAGGGAAGGCTAACTATGGCTACACCTTC.

This chain links TRBV12-3 or TRBV12-4 with TRBJ1-1, with D possibly TRBD1 on 6 matching bases. Between the trimmed V and J ends, which lost 4 bases and 10 bases, there was a span of 13 bases. The CDR3 has 12 residues. CDR3 in amino acids: CASSYDRLTAFF. The CDR3 DNA follows: TGTGCCAGCAGTTACGACAGGCTCACAGCTTTCTTT.

Ten or more counts support this clonotype. The chain couples TRBV7-8 to TRBJ1-3, with TRBD1 as a possible D gene (5 bases). Germline assignment: CDR1 SGHVS and CDR2 FQNEAQ. Trimming shortened V by 4 bases and J by 3 bases, and 16 bases separated the two germline ends. The CDR3 totals 16 residues. Here the CDR3 reads CASSSGGTDVGNTIYF. CDR3 bases: TGTGCCAGCAGCTCCGGCGGGACGGACGTTGGAAACACCATATATTTT.

This clonotype has a count of ten or more. The CDR3 loop reads CASNPDSTQETQYF. The CDR3 nucleotides read TGTGCCAGCAACCCGGACAGTACCCAAGAGACCCAGTACTTC. This chain connects TRBV2 to TRBJ2-5; possibly TRBD1 for D (6 bases). The CDR3 runs to 14 residues. V lost 7 bases and J lost 1, with 13 bases in between. Germline CDR1 and CDR2: SNHLY and FYNNEI.

Comments on this clonotype: This could be a read error, since a much larger clone is one nucleotide away. The rearrangement joins TRBV19 to TRBJ1-5; 7 positions match TRBD1. The CDR3 runs 14 residues. Germline V gene data show CDR1 as LNHDA and CDR2 as SQIVND (reference sequence). The CDR3 coding sequence is TGTGCCAGTAAGGGGGCGGTGGGAAATCGGCCCCAGCATTTT. Translation gives CASKGAVGNRPQHF.

This clonotype was detected ten times or more. The gene calls are TRBV28 and TRBJ2-7, with D possibly being TRBD2 (6 bases). The CDR3 extends over 15 amino acids. CDR1 is MDHEN, CDR2 SYDVKM, per germline. The ends were cut back, 4 bases at V and 0 bases at J, with 13 bases in the middle. The CDR3 spells CASSSPGLSSYEQYF. CDR3 coding DNA: TGTGCCAGCAGTTCCCCGGGACTGTCCTCCTACGAGCAGTACTTC.

The chain carries TRBV6-1 and TRBJ2-7; 8 bases fit TRBD1. The CDR3 totals 15 residues. From germline, CDR1 is MNHNS and CDR2 SASEGT. V dropped 6 bases and J dropped 4; count of bases not matched to a gene: 11. The CDR3 protein is CASRGAGTGLYEQYF. DNA of the CDR3: TGTGCCAGCAGGGGGGCCGGGACAGGACTATACGAGCAGTACTTC.

This clonotype showed up many times. The chain couples TRBV28 to TRBJ2-4; D unresolved. V lost 3 bases to trimming and J lost 1 base, with 4 bases between them. Germline V gives CDR1 MDHEN, CDR2 SYDVKM. This CDR3 is built from 13 residues. CDR3 nucleotide sequence: TGTGCCAGCAGTTTCAGGGCCAAAAACATTCAGTACTTC. Amino acid sequence: CASSFRAKNIQYF.

This clonotype has ten or more counts. This chain uses TRBV6-1 with TRBJ1-2, with 8 bases fitting TRBD1. CDR1 and CDR2 (germline): MNHNS, SASEGT. With 6 bases clipped from V and 8 bases from J, the junction kept 14 bases outside the gene matches. The CDR3 has 15 amino acids. CDR3 sequence reads: CASSISRQGANGYTF. For the CDR3, the DNA is TGTGCCAGCAGCATATCCCGTCAGGGGGCAAACGGCTACACCTTC.

This clonotype was counted ten times or more. The chain links TRBV6-2 or TRBV6-3 to TRBJ2-6; weak D call: TRBD2 (5 bases). Looked up from germline, CDR1 is MNHEY and CDR2 is SVGEGT. This CDR3 region has 16 residues. Trimming removed 8 bases from V and 7 bases from J, with 21 bases in between. The CDR3 DNA is TGTGCCAGCTCTCCTTTCCCGGGATTAAGTGCCAACGTCCTGACTTTC. Translated, it gives CASSPFPGLSANVLTF.

This clonotype was observed many times. The chain is built from TRBV12-3 or TRBV12-4 and TRBJ2-7; D is unresolved. The CDR3 is 13 amino acids. Trimming cost V 3 bases and J 3 bases, with 9 bases left between them. CDR3 amino acids: CASSFRQNYEQYF. As DNA, the CDR3 is TGTGCCAGCAGTTTCAGGCAGAACTACGAGCAGTACTTC.

This clonotype was counted ten times or more. In this CDR3 the conserved last residue, phenylalanine or tryptophan, is missing, so a read error is likely. The chain recombines TRBV6-2 or TRBV6-3 with TRBJ1-5; D is possibly TRBD1 (5 bases). There are 13 residues in the CDR3. Trimming took off 2 bases at V and 5 bases at J, with 7 bases between the two ends. CDR1 MNHEY and CDR2 SVGEGT come from the germline V gene. The CDR3 spells CASSYPGHQPQHS. The CDR3 nucleotides are TGTGCCAGCAGTTACCCGGGGCATCAGCCCCAGCATTCT.